This TCR beta chain appears in the sequencing data of a study of T cell responses to AZD1222 COVID-19 vaccine (dated by TCRdb to 2020 to 2023). Describing the broader study: AZD1222 recipients whose second dose came at about 4 weeks and those whose second dose came at about 12 weeks were combined into one group, since spike-specific TCR depth and breadth did not differ between the two schedules. Enrollment into the trials was organized by age into subgroups of 18-55, 56-69 and 70-plus years, and those subgroups contained roughly 150, 30 and 60 TCR-sequenced participants, respectively. TCR sequencing covered roughly 230 trial participants: 200 to 220 given two doses of AZD1222 and about 26 given two doses of MenACWY control vaccine.

The CDR3 regions of human TCRbeta chains were subjected to immunosequencing. The original pipeline was this. TCRs in the repertoires were matched against a reference library of SARS-CoV-2-specific TCRs that had been generated with the MIRA antigen-specificity platform. Breadth was defined as the fraction of unique TCRs that were SARS-CoV-2-associated, and depth was defined as the fraction of total T cells that were SARS-CoV-2-associated. Using the MIRA data, every spike-specific TCR was mapped to the spike region that the TCR reacted to and assigned to either a CD4 or a CD8 class. Log10-transformed breadth and depth values were compared by one-way ANOVA with Sidak's multiple comparisons tests. As stored in TCRdb, this immuneACCESS dataset retains in-frame rearrangements with V and J assigned. A fraction of the clones does not appear; measured against another copy, unresolved V genes explain less than half of the discrepancy, and the remainder lacks a known reason. D and trimming were read from the DNA, whereas the V and J calls and clone size are those reported in that table. Recorded for this sample are over 100,000 clones; about 87% of them occurred a single time. The ten most abundant clones make up 7.5% to 9.5% of the sample.

In light of the paper, this sample's time point label describes: baseline before first vaccination. Vaccinee samples came from UK trials COV001 and COV002, including a single-blind randomized controlled phase 2/3 trial of AZD1222 (ChAdOx1 nCoV-19) in healthy adults. For TCRbeta chain sequencing, PBMC samples were collected from trial participants at day 0 and at day 28 after the second dose. Relative to germline, V is missing 2 bases and J is missing 4 bases, with 4 bases of the junction outside any gene match. The CDR3 covers 15 residues, taking in both the cysteine and the phenylalanine. The only DNA kept is the CDR3, 45 bases in frame from the first base. The germline V gene (reference sequence) specifies PRHDT as CDR1 and FYEKMQ as CDR2. The research as a whole found: Spike-specific TCR breadth and depth rose significantly after two AZD1222 doses compared with day 0 and with MenACWY recipients. Only five to seven AZD1222 recipients were SARS-CoV-2 seropositive at baseline, limiting conclusions about previously exposed vaccinees. Participants were mostly white British, with more females than males. The authors suggested clonal diversity may have been underestimated. No day 14 peak-response samples were available, so repertoires were characterized only after the peak T cell response. The 56-69-year group was small, and its depth increase did not reach significance, likely because of low power. Nearly half of unique spike-specific TCRs reportedly recognized epitopes outside regions mutated in the B.1.351 and B.1.1.7 variants. CD4 TCRs associated with the vaccine covered the entire spike protein, and the dominant responses were in regions 160-218 and 743-854.

This clone showed up just a few times. Its cognate antigen has yet to be identified. Per-nucleotide qualities are absent, and no much larger clonotype sits a single base away. The chain is encoded by TRBV13 joined to TRBJ1-2; a stretch of 10 junction bases matches TRBD1. The origin of this receptor is an adult in good health. Sequences were derived from peripheral blood, sampled on day 0 of AZD1222 vaccination. Here is the DNA: TGTGCCAGCAGCTTAAGACAGGGGGCGAGCTATGGCTACACCTTC. Protein translation: CASSLRQGASYGYTF.